The 4 T cell receptor beta chains listed next were all sequenced from one sample in a study of shared clonotypes between healthy human individuals. The data were produced by immunoSEQ multiplex PCR, yet TCRdb's version contains in-frame clones alone and is incomplete. Here the sample spans about 2 million clones, roughly 96% being singletons. The material sequenced was naive CD4+ T cells sorted from blood. The subset: CD45RA+ positively selected. The receptors stem from a man between 18 and 35 years old in good health.

The genes are TRBV9 and TRBJ1-1; D possibly corresponds to TRBD1 (5 bases). The germline V gene has CDR1 SGDLS and CDR2 YYNGEE. CDR3 length: 14 residues. Between the trimmed V and J ends, which lost 4 bases and 0 bases, there was a span of 10 bases. The CDR3 DNA is TGTGCCAGCAGCTATGGGACGGTGAACACTGAAGCTTTCTTT. As protein: CASSYGTVNTEAFF.

The sample holds a few counts of this clone. The chain employs TRBV4-3 and TRBJ1-5, with D unclear. This CDR3 is 14 amino acids long. Trimming pared 0 bases from V and 3 bases from J, leaving 6 bases between. Germline loops: CDR1 LGHNA, CDR2 YSLEER. The CDR3 is CASSQELNNQPQHF. The CDR3 DNA sequence: TGCGCCAGCAGCCAAGAGCTGAACAATCAGCCCCAGCATTTT.

Of note for this clone: Distinct nucleotide sequences in the sample also encode this CDR3. The chain recombines TRBV6-5 with TRBJ2-5, with a possible D match to TRBD2 (5 bases). CDR1 MNHEY and CDR2 SVGAGI come from the germline V gene. Trimming stripped 2 bases from V and 1 base from J, with 8 bases between. CDR3 size: 14 residues. The CDR3 loop is CASSYSGGQETQYF. The CDR3 bases are TGTGCCAGCAGTTACAGCGGAGGCCAAGAGACCCAGTACTTC.

The chain links TRBV4-3 to TRBJ2-1; D not resolved. The ends were cut back, 0 bases at V and 9 bases at J, with 9 bases in the middle. CDR1 is LGHNA, CDR2 YSLEER, per germline. The CDR3 contains 13 residues. CDR3 nucleotide sequence: TGCGCCAGCAGCCAAGAGCTGGGTAGTGAGCAGTTCTTC. This translates into CASSQELGSEQFF.